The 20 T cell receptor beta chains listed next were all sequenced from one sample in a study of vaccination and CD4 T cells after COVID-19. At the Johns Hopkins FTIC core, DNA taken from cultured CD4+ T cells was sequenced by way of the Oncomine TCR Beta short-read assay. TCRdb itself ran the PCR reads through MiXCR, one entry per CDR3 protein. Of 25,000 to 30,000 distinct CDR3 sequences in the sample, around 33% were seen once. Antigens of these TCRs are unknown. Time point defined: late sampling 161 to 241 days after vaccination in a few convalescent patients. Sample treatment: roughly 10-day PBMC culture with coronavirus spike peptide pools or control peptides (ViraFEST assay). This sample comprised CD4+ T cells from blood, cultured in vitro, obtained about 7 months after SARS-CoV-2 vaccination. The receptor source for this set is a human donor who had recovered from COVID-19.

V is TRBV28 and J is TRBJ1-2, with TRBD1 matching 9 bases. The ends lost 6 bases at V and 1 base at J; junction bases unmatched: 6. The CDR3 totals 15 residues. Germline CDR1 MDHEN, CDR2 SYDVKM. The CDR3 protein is CASRRQGGDNYGYTF. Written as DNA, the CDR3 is TGTGCCAGCAGGAGACAGGGGGGAGATAACTATGGCTACACCTTC.

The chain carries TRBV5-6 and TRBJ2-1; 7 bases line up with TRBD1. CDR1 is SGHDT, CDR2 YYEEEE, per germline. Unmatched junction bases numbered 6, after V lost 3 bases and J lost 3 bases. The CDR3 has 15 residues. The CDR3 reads CASSSTGMDYNEQFF. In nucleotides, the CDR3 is TGTGCCAGCAGCTCGACAGGGATGGACTACAATGAGCAGTTCTTC.

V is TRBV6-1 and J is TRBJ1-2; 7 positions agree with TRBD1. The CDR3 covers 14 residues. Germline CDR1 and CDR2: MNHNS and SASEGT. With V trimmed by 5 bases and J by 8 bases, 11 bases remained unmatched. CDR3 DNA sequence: TGTGCCAGCAGTAAAAACGACAGGGTCGGAGGCTACACCTTC. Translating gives CASSKNDRVGGYTF.

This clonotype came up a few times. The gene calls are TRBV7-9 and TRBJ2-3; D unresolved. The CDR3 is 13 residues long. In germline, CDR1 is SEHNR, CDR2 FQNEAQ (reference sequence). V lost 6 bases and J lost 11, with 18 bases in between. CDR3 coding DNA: TGTGCCAGCAGGCCCCCCCGGGCGGATGGGCAGTATTTT. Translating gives CASRPPRADGQYF. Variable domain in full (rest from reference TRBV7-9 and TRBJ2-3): DTGVSQNPRHKITKRGQNVTFRCDPISEHNRLYWYRQTLGQGPEFLTYFQNEAQLEKSRLLSDRFSAERPKGSFSTLEIQRTEQGDSAMYLCASRPPRADGQYFGPGTRLTVL.

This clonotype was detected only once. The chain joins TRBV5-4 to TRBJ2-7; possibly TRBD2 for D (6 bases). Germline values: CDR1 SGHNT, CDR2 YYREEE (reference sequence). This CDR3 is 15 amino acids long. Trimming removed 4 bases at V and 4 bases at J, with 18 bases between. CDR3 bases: TGTGCCAGCAGCCCCTTGGGGGGAGCTGGATACGAGCAGTACTTC. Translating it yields CASSPLGGAGYEQYF.

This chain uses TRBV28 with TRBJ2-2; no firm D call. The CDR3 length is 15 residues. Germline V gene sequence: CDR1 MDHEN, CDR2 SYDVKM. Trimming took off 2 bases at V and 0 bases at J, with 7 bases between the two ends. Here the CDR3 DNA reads TGTGCCAGCAGTTTAAGTGAGGCGAACACCGGGGAGCTGTTTTTT. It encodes CASSLSEANTGELFF. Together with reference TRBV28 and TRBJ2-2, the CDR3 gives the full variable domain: DVKVTQSSRYLVKRTGEKVFLECVQDMDHENMFWYRQDPGLGLRLIYFSYDVKMKEKGDIPEGYSVSREKKERFSLILESASTNQTSMYLCASSLSEANTGELFFGEGSRLTVL.

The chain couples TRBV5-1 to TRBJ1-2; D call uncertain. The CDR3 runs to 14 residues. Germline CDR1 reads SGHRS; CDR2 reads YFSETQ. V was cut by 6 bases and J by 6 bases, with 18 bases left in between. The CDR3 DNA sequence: TGCGCCAGCAAAGGCGCGGTCGCCGGGGATGGCTACACCTTC. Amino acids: CASKGAVAGDGYTF.

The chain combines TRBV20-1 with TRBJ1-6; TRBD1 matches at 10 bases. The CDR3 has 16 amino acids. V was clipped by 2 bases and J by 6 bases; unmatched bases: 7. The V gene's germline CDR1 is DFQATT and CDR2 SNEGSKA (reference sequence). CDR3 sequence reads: CSARTPGTGVNSPLHF. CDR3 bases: TGCAGTGCTAGAACCCCCGGGACAGGGGTTAATTCACCCCTCCACTTT.

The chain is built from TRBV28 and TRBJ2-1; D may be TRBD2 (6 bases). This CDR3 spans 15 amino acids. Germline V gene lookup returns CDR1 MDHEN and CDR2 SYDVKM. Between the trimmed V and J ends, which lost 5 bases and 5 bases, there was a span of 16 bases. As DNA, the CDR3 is TGTGCCAGCAGTCCTCTTGGGGGGAATAACAATGAGCAGTTCTTC. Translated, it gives CASSPLGGNNNEQFF.

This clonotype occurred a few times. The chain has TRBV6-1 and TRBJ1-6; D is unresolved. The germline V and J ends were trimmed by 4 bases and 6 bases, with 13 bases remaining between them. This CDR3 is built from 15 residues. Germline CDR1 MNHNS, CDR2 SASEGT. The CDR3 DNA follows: TGTGCCAGCAGTGGCTTATCCCCATCTAATTCACCCCTCCACTTT. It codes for CASSGLSPSNSPLHF.

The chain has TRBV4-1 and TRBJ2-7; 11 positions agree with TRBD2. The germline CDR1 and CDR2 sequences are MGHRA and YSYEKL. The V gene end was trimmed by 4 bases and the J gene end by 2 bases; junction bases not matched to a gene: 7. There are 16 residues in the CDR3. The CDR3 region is CASSRTSGLAAYEQYF. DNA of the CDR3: TGCGCCAGCAGCCGCACCTCGGGACTAGCGGCCTACGAGCAGTACTTC.

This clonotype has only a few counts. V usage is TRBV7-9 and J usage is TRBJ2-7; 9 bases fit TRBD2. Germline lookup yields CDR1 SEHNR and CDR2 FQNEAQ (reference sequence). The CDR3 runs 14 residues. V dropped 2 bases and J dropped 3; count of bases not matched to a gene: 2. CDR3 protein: CASSLTSGRYEQYF. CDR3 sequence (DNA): TGTGCCAGCAGCTTAACTAGCGGGCGCTACGAGCAGTACTTC.

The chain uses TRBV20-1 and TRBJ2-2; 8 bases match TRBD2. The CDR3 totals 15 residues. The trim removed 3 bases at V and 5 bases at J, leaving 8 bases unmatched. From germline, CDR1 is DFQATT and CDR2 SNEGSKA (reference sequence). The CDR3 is CSASDSGRGTGELFF. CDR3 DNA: TGCAGTGCTAGTGACAGCGGGAGAGGAACCGGGGAGCTGTTTTTT.

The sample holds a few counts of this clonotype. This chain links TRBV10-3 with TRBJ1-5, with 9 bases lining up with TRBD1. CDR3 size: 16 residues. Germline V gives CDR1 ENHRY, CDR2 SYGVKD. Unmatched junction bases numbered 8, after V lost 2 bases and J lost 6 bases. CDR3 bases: TGTGCCATCAGTGAGGCCGACAGGGGGGGGGGTCAGCCCCAGCATTTT. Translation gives CAISEADRGGGQPQHF.

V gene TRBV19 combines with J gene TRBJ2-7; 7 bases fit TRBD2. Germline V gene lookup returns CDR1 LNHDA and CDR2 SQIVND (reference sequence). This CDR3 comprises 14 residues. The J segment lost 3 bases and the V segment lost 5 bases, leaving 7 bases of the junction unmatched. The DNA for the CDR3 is TGTGCCAGTAGTGGGGGGGACCGCAACTACGAGCAGTACTTC. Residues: CASSGGDRNYEQYF. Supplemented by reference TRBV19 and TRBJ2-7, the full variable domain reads DGGITQSPKYLFRKEGQNVTLSCEQNLNHDAMYWYRQDPGQGLRLIYYSQIVNDFQKGDIAEGYSVSREKKESFPLTVTSAQKNPTAFYLCASSGGDRNYEQYFGPGTRLTVT.

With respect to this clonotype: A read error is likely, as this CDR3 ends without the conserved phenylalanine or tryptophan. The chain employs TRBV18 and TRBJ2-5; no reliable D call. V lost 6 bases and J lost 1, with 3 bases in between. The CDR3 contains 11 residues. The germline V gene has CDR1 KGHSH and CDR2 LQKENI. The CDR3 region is CASSAQETQYS. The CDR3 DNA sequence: TGTGCCAGCTCGGCCCAAGAGACCCAGTACTCC.

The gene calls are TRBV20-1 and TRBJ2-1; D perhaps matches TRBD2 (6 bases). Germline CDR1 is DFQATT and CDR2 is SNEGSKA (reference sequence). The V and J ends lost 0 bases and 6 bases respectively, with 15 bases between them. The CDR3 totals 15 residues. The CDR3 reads CSARDLTGTLNEQFF. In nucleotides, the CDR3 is TGCAGTGCTAGAGATCTAACCGGGACTCTCAATGAGCAGTTCTTC.

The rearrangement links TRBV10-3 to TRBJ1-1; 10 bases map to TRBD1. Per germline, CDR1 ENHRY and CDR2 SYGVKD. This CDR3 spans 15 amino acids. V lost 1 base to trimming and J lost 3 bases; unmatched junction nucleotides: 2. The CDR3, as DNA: TGTGCCATCAGTGAGTTCGGGACAGGGGACACTGAAGCTTTCTTT. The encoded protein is CAISEFGTGDTEAFF.

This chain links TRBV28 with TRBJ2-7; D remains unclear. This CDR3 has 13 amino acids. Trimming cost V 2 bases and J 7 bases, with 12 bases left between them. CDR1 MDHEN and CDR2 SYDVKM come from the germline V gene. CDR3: CASSLIGPREQYF. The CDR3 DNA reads TGTGCCAGCAGTTTAATTGGGCCTAGGGAGCAGTACTTC.

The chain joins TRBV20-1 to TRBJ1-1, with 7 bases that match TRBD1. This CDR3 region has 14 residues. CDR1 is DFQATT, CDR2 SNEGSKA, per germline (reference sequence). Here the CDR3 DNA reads TGCAGCAGACAGGGTTTCTTTTCGGACACTGAAGCTTTCTTT. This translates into CSRQGFFSDTEAFF.